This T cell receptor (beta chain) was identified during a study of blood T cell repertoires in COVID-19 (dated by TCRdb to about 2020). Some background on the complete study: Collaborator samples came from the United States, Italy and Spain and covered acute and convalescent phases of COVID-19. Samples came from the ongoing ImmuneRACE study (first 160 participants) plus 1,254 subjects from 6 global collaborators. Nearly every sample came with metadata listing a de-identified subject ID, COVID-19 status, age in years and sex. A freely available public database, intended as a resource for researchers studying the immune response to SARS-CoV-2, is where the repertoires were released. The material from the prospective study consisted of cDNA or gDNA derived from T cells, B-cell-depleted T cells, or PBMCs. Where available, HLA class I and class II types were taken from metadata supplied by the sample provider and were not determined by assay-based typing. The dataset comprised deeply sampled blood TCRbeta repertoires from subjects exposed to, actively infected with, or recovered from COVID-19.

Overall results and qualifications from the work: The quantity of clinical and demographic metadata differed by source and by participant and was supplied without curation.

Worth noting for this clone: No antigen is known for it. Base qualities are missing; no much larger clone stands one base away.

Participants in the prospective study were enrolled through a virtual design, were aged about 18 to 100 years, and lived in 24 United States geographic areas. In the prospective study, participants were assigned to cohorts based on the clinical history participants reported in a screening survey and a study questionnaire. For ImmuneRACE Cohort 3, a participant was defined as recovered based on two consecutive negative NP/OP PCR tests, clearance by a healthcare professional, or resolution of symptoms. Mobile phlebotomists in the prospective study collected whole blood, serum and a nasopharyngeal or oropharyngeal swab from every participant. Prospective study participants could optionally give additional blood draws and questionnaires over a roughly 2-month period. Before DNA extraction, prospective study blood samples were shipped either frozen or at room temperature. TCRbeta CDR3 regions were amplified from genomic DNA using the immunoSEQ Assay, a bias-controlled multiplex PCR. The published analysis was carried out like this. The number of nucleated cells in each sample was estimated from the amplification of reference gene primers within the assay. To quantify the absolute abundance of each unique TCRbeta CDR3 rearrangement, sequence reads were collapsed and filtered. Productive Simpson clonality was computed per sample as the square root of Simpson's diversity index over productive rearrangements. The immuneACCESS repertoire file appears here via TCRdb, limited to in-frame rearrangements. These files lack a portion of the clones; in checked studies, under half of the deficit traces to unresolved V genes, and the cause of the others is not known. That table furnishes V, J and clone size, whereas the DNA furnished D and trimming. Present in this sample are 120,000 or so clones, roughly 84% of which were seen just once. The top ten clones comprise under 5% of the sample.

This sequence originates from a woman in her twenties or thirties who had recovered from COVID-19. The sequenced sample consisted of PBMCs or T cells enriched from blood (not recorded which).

This receptor carries the CDR3 CASSYLARGETQYF. The DNA is TGTGCCAGCAGTTACCTGGCGCGGGGAGAGACCCAGTACTTC. The V and J segments used are TRBV6-6 and TRBJ2-5, and the D gene may be TRBD2, 6 bases matching. The CDR3, cysteine through phenylalanine, is 14 amino acids long. Here the CDR3 DNA is all that survives: 42 bases in frame from base 1. CDR1 and CDR2 (MNHNY, SVGAGI) derive from the germline V gene (reference sequence). Deletion took 2 bases off V and 4 bases off J, with a span of 11 bases between the germline ends.